These 28 T cell receptor beta chains came from one sample sequenced in a study of cytomegalovirus exposure and HLA in healthy donors. The PCR employed 60 Vbeta primers together with 13 Jbeta primers. Measured with immunoSEQ multiplex PCR; TCRdb has only the in-frame clones, and not every one. Counted here are 150,000 or so clones, over 70% occurring once; the ten biggest clones make up approximately 1.2%. Sequencing was carried out using PBMCs. These receptors originate from a man aged 45-65 years in good health and CMV-seropositive.

CDR3 in amino acids: CSARSGLGYTF. CDR3 DNA: TGCAGTGCTAGGAGTGGGCTTGGCTACACCTTC. V gene TRBV20-1 combines with J gene TRBJ1-2, with no clear D. CDR1 is DFQATT and CDR2 is SNEGSKA in the germline V gene (reference sequence). The ends were cut back, 3 bases at V and 7 bases at J, with 9 bases in the middle. CDR3 size: 11 residues.

The chain couples TRBV30 to TRBJ2-5; 7 bases line up with TRBD2. Germline V lookup: CDR1 GTSNPN, CDR2 SVGIG (reference sequence). This CDR3 comprises 13 residues. J gave up 5 bases and V 2 bases, and 5 bases lay outside the gene matches. The CDR3 region has the DNA TGTGCCTGGAGTAGCGGGAATGGGGAGACCCAGTACTTC. This codes for CAWSSGNGETQYF.

J is TRBJ2-5 and V is TRBV6-6; D ambiguous. V was clipped by 0 bases and J by 1 base, with 12 bases between them. The CDR3 is 16 residues long. The V gene's germline CDR1 is MNHNY and CDR2 SVGAGI (reference sequence). CDR3 DNA sequence: TGTGCCAGCAGTTACTCGAATTCGGAGTTCCAAGAGACCCAGTACTTC. Residues: CASSYSNSEFQETQYF.

As DNA, the CDR3 is TGTGCCACCAGCAACTACGGGTATTCTGGAAACACCATATATTTT. It specifies CATSNYGYSGNTIYF. The genes are TRBV15 and TRBJ1-3; D gene uncertain. Between the trimmed V and J ends, which lost 4 bases and 1 base, there was a span of 11 bases. The CDR3 sequence is 15 residues long. In germline, CDR1 is LNHNV, CDR2 YYDKDF (reference sequence).

V gene TRBV5-4 combines with J gene TRBJ2-1; tentatively, D is TRBD1 (6 bases). This CDR3 is 15 amino acids long. The V end was cut by 4 bases, the J end by 3 bases, with 14 bases between. CDR1 is SGHNT and CDR2 is YYREEE in the germline V gene (reference sequence). The CDR3 DNA reads TGTGCCAGCAGCCCGGGACAAGCGAACTACAATGAGCAGTTCTTC. This gives the protein CASSPGQANYNEQFF.

The chain has TRBV5-4 and TRBJ1-2; D gene ambiguous. The CDR3 extends over 14 amino acids. The germline CDR1 and CDR2 sequences are SGHNT and YYREEE (reference sequence). V lost 2 bases, J lost 4 bases, and 12 bases lay in between. This CDR3 reads CASSFGGPAYGYTF. The CDR3 DNA sequence: TGTGCCAGCAGCTTTGGCGGGCCCGCCTATGGCTACACCTTC.

Concerning this clone itself: The identical CDR3 is also encoded by other nucleotide sequences in the sample. V is TRBV5-1 and J is TRBJ2-6; D possibly corresponds to TRBD1 (6 bases). Trimming cost V 0 bases and J 2 bases, with 6 bases left between them. This CDR3 comprises 15 residues. Germline assignment: CDR1 SGHRS and CDR2 YFSETQ. CDR3 sequence reads: CASSLAGAGANVLTF. The DNA for the CDR3 is TGCGCCAGCAGCTTGGCAGGGGCTGGGGCCAACGTCCTGACTTTC. Supplemented by reference TRBV5-1 and TRBJ2-6, the full variable domain reads KAGVTQTPRYLIKTRGQQVTLSCSPISGHRSVSWYQQTPGQGLQFLFEYFSETQRNKGNFPGRFSGRQFSNSRSEMNVSTLELGDSALYLCASSLAGAGANVLTFGAGSRLTVL.

CDR3 loop: CASSLQGWNEQFF. As DNA, the CDR3 is TGTGCCAGCAGCTTACAGGGGTGGAATGAGCAGTTCTTC. The chain uses TRBV27 and TRBJ2-1, with TRBD1 matching 7 bases. The CDR3 totals 13 residues. V trimming: 6 bases; J trimming: 7 bases; junction bases outside the gene matches: 6. Germline V gives CDR1 MNHEY, CDR2 SMNVEV (reference sequence).

The chain has TRBV7-8 and TRBJ2-5; no firm D call. Germline V gene data show CDR1 as SGHVS and CDR2 as FQNEAQ. This CDR3 is built from 12 residues. Trimming removed 5 bases from V and 4 bases from J, with 8 bases in between. CDR3 residues: CASSPVGETQYF. DNA for the CDR3: TGTGCCAGCAGCCCGGTCGGAGAGACCCAGTACTTC.

This clone has more than one count but fewer than ten. The chain combines TRBV4-1 with TRBJ2-7; maybe TRBD1 (5 bases). Trimming pared 1 base from V and 2 bases from J, leaving 9 bases between. Per germline, CDR1 MGHRA and CDR2 YSYEKL. The CDR3 loop spans 14 amino acids. CDR3 residues: CASSQAGYPYEQYF. The CDR3 nucleotides read TGCGCCAGCAGCCAAGCAGGGTACCCCTACGAGCAGTACTTC.

The J gene is TRBJ2-2, the V gene TRBV7-3; 7 nucleotides agree with TRBD1. In germline, CDR1 is SGHTA, CDR2 FQGTGA. CDR3 size: 15 residues. The V segment lost 5 bases and the J segment 2 bases; nucleotides outside the gene matches: 5. The CDR3 spells CASSPDRVNTGELFF. CDR3 coding DNA: TGTGCCAGCAGCCCCGACAGGGTTAACACCGGGGAGCTGTTTTTT.

This clone turned up a few times. V usage is TRBV6-1 and J usage is TRBJ1-2; no reliable D call. Trimming left V 3 bases short and J 5 bases short, with 7 bases between. Germline CDR1 MNHNS, CDR2 SASEGT. The CDR3 contains 12 residues. In nucleotides, the CDR3 is TGTGCCAGCAGTGACCGGGAATATGGCTACACCTTC. It yields the protein CASSDREYGYTF.

The gene calls are TRBV28 and TRBJ2-2; 11 positions match TRBD1. The CDR3 extends over 14 amino acids. V gave up 6 bases and J gave up 6 bases; unmatched junction bases: 3. Germline V lookup: CDR1 MDHEN, CDR2 SYDVKM. The CDR3 is CASRGTGGPGELFF. For the CDR3, the DNA is TGTGCCAGCAGGGGGACAGGGGGTCCCGGGGAGCTGTTTTTT.

The genes are TRBV4-2 and TRBJ1-4; perhaps TRBD1 as D (5 bases). Germline V lookup: CDR1 LGHNA, CDR2 YNFKEQ. The CDR3 totals 16 residues. Trimming shortened V by 1 base and J by 4 bases, and 13 bases separated the two germline ends. The CDR3 loop is CASSQVRGSFNEKLFF. DNA of the CDR3: TGTGCCAGCAGCCAAGTTCGGGGGAGCTTTAATGAAAAACTGTTTTTT.

The CDR3 sequence is CASSQTGYGYTF. In DNA form, the CDR3 reads TGTGCCAGCAGCCAGACAGGCTATGGCTACACCTTC. This chain links TRBV5-5 with TRBJ1-2, with D tentatively TRBD1 (6 bases). Germline V gene data show CDR1 as SGHKS and CDR2 as YYEKEE (reference sequence). V gave up 4 bases and J gave up 4 bases, with 8 bases separating them. The CDR3 is 12 residues long.

This clone has just one count. This chain links TRBV29-1 with TRBJ2-3; D possibly corresponds to TRBD2 (5 bases). This CDR3 spans 13 amino acids. Germline CDR1 reads SQVTM; CDR2 reads ANQGSEA. The V end was cut by 3 bases, the J end by 2 bases, with 9 bases between. This CDR3 reads CSVDSDSTDTQYF. In nucleotides, the CDR3 is TGCAGCGTTGATAGCGACTCCACAGATACGCAGTATTTT.

V is TRBV19 and J is TRBJ1-1; no definite D call. This CDR3 spans 13 amino acids. Germline CDR1 reads LNHDA; CDR2 reads SQIVND (reference sequence). Trimming took off 0 bases at V and 3 bases at J, with 5 bases between the two ends. In DNA form, the CDR3 reads TGTGCCAGTAGTATAGATCTATACACTGAAGCTTTCTTT. Translated: CASSIDLYTEAFF.

CDR3 coding DNA: TGTGCCAGCAGCCGAGACTATGGCTACACCTTC. Its translation: CASSRDYGYTF. The V and J genes are TRBV2 and TRBJ1-2, with unresolved D. V gave up 6 bases and J gave up 3 bases, with 5 bases separating them. The germline V gene encodes CDR1 SNHLY and CDR2 FYNNEI. The CDR3 has 11 residues. The full variable domain, completed using reference TRBV2 and TRBJ1-2, is EPEVTQTPSHQVTQMGQEVILRCVPISNHLYFYWYRQILGQKVEFLVSFYNNEISEKSEIFDDQFSVERPDGSNFTLKIRSTKLEDSAMYFCASSRDYGYTFGSGTRLTVV.

This clone was found once. The chain carries TRBV10-1 and TRBJ1-1; 9 bases line up with TRBD1. Germline V gene sequence: CDR1 WNHNN, CDR2 SYGVQD (reference sequence). V lost 5 bases, J lost 4 bases, and 11 bases stayed unmatched. The CDR3 is 16 residues long. The CDR3 protein is CASSSDRGGSRTEAFF. The DNA for the CDR3 is TGCGCCAGCAGTTCGGACAGGGGAGGGTCGCGCACTGAAGCTTTCTTT.

The genes are TRBV9 and TRBJ2-6, with 7 bases that match TRBD1. This CDR3 region has 16 residues. CDR1 and CDR2 (germline): SGDLS, YYNGEE. The ends lost 7 bases at V and 0 bases at J; junction bases unmatched: 7. CDR3 bases: TGTGCCAGCCCCGGGACAGATCACTCTGGGGCCAACGTCCTGACTTTC. The encoded protein is CASPGTDHSGANVLTF.

The chain is built from TRBV5-4 and TRBJ1-4; perhaps TRBD1 as D (5 bases). Looked up from germline, CDR1 is SGHNT and CDR2 is YYREEE (reference sequence). This CDR3 comprises 15 residues. V was clipped by 0 bases and J by 0 bases, with 6 bases between them. Written as DNA, the CDR3 is TGTGCCAGCAGCTTGGGACAGACAACTAATGAAAAACTGTTTTTT. Its translation is CASSLGQTTNEKLFF.

The V gene is TRBV7-9, the J gene TRBJ2-3; 8 positions agree with TRBD2. With V trimmed by 3 bases and J by 4 bases, 6 bases remained unmatched. The CDR3 is 15 residues long. The germline V gene has CDR1 SEHNR and CDR2 FQNEAQ (reference sequence). The chain's CDR3 is CASSLRAGESDTQYF. For the CDR3, the DNA is TGTGCCAGCAGCTTGCGAGCGGGGGAATCAGATACGCAGTATTTT.

The V and J genes are TRBV5-8 and TRBJ2-1, with TRBD2 matching over 11 bases. Germline values: CDR1 SGHTS, CDR2 YDEGEE. V lost 5 bases and J lost 4; bases outside the gene matches: 2. The CDR3 loop spans 14 amino acids. The CDR3 DNA reads as TGTGCCAGCAGACGACTAGCGGGGTACAATGAGCAGTTCTTC. This encodes CASRRLAGYNEQFF.

This chain uses TRBV29-1 with TRBJ2-5; D unclear. The CDR3 covers 12 residues. V lost 4 bases to trimming and J lost 2 bases, with 8 bases between them. Germline CDR1 is SQVTM and CDR2 is ANQGSEA. The CDR3 DNA reads as TGCAGCGTTGGCAAAGAGCAAGAGACCCAGTACTTC. Translating it yields CSVGKEQETQYF.

The CDR3 region has the DNA TGTGCCACCAGCAGAGATCGAGGGACAGGGTCGTTCGCTTTCTTT. It is translated as CATSRDRGTGSFAFF. This chain uses TRBV15 with TRBJ1-1; 9 bases map to TRBD1. After removal of 0 bases from V and 11 bases from J, the junction contained 10 bases not matched to a gene. CDR1 and CDR2 from the germline V gene are LNHNV and YYDKDF (reference sequence). The CDR3 sequence is 15 residues long.

The chain joins TRBV6-6 to TRBJ2-7, with 7 positions matching TRBD2. CDR3 length equals 15 residues. Per the germline V gene, CDR1 is MNHNY and CDR2 is SVGAGI (reference sequence). Trimming cost V 6 bases and J 3 bases; bases outside gene matches: 11. The CDR3 region is CASSSLAGSGYEQYF. CDR3 nucleotides: TGTGCCAGCAGCTCTTTAGCGGGTTCAGGCTACGAGCAGTACTTC.

This clone was counted only a few times. V gene TRBV7-9 combines with J gene TRBJ2-1, with D possibly TRBD2 on 6 matching bases. Germline V lookup: CDR1 SEHNR, CDR2 FQNEAQ (reference sequence). The V and J ends lost 1 base and 6 bases respectively, with 19 bases between them. The CDR3 loop spans 17 amino acids. The CDR3 reads CASSLGRVLPEGNEQFF. Here the CDR3 DNA reads TGTGCCAGCAGCTTAGGCAGGGTGCTCCCGGAGGGCAATGAGCAGTTCTTC.

This clone was observed once. The CDR3 sequence is CASSVEGVAHNYGYTF. The CDR3 nucleotides are TGTGCCAGCAGCGTAGAAGGGGTCGCCCATAACTATGGCTACACCTTC. V usage is TRBV9 and J usage is TRBJ1-2, with D possibly being TRBD1 (5 bases). The CDR3 runs 16 residues. V lost 0 bases and J lost 1, with 13 bases in between. Germline values: CDR1 SGDLS, CDR2 YYNGEE.